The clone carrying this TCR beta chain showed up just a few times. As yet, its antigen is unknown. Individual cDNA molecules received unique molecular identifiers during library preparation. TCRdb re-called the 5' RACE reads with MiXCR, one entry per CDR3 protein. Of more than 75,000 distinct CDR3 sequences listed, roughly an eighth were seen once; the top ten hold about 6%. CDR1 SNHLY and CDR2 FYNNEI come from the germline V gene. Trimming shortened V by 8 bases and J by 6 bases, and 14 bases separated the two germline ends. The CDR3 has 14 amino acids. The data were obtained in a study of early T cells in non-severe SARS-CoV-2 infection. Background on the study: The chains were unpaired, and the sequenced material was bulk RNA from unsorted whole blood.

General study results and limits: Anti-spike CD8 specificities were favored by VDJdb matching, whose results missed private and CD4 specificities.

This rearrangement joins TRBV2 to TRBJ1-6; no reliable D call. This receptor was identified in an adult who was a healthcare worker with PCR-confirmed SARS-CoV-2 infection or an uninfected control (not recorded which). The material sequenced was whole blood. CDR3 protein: CASVQTRGNSPLHF. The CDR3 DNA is TGTGCCAGCGTCCAGACTCGGGGTAATTCACCCCTCCACTTT.